Here is one TCR beta chain with its context. These data are taken from a study of blood T cell repertoires in COVID-19. The Seattle patients joined while their infection was active and were tracked longitudinally afterward. Generated by immunoSEQ multiplex PCR, the TCRdb table keeps only in-frame clones and is missing some. Of under 250,000 clones in the sample, nearly 95% were seen once. V was cut by 4 bases and J by 7 bases, with 13 bases left in between. Germline V CDR1 and CDR2: ENHRY, SYGVKD. This CDR3 is built from 13 residues. Sequences were obtained from peripheral blood. J is TRBJ1-1 and V is TRBV10-3, with D uncertain. This sequence was found in a man aged 25-45 years with COVID-19, enrolled during active disease. The CDR3 loop reads CAISGAGVGEAFF. The DNA of the CDR3 is TGTGCCATCAGTGGTGCAGGTGTGGGTGAAGCTTTCTTT.